Shown below are 9 T cell receptor beta chains from a single sample sequenced in a study of CD8 T cells in Susac syndrome. With random hexamers, reverse transcription was performed on about 0.45 to 1 ug of RNA. TCRdb reprocessed the immunoSEQ multiplex PCR reads with MiXCR, giving one entry per CDR3 protein. The table lists about 47,000 distinct CDR3 sequences, 92% of them singletons. Specimen: CD8+ T cells from PBMCs. All receptors derive from a human donor in good health.

The chain joins TRBV6-2 or TRBV6-3 to TRBJ2-7, with 8 bases fitting TRBD1. The germline CDR1 and CDR2 sequences are MNHEY and SVGEGT. The J segment lost 6 bases and the V segment lost 2 bases, leaving 6 bases of the junction unmatched. The CDR3 totals 14 residues. The CDR3 DNA is TGTGCCAGCAGTTACGCCGGACAGGGTTTCGAGCAGTACTTC. Its protein product is CASSYAGQGFEQYF.

The chain carries TRBV29-1 and TRBJ1-1; D remains unclear. The CDR3 totals 12 residues. The V end lost 7 bases, the J end lost 2 bases, and 11 bases lay between the germline ends. Germline V gene lookup returns CDR1 SQVTM and CDR2 ANQGSEA. The CDR3 DNA reads TGCAGCGCCGACCAACTAAACACTGAAGCTTTCTTT. This translates into CSADQLNTEAFF.

The chain uses TRBV20-1 and TRBJ1-2; D is ambiguous. The CDR3 has 18 residues. Germline lookup yields CDR1 DFQATT and CDR2 SNEGSKA (reference sequence). With 0 bases removed from V and 4 bases from J, the gap between germline ends came to 24 bases. CDR3 bases: TGCAGTGCTAGAGATTTGGCGTTCAATCCAAGGGCCCTCTATGGCTACACCTTC. This codes for CSARDLAFNPRALYGYTF.

The chain joins TRBV18 to TRBJ2-7, with D uncertain. Trimming took off 0 bases at V and 4 bases at J, with 7 bases between the two ends. Germline loops: CDR1 KGHSH, CDR2 LQKENI. This CDR3 has 13 amino acids. As DNA, the CDR3 is TGTGCCAGCTCACCACCAAAAGGGTACGAGCAGTACTTC. The encoded protein is CASSPPKGYEQYF.

This sequence joins TRBV3-1 and TRBJ2-7; the D is unclear. This CDR3 has 15 amino acids. Between the trimmed V and J ends, which lost 4 bases and 0 bases, there was a span of 13 bases. Germline values: CDR1 LGHDT, CDR2 YNNKEL (reference sequence). The CDR3 here is CASSPARGLSYEQYF. In nucleotides, the CDR3 is TGTGCCAGCAGCCCAGCTCGTGGGCTCTCCTACGAGCAGTACTTC.

This clonotype was counted only a few times. The chain is built from TRBV7-2 and TRBJ2-4; tentatively, D is TRBD2 (6 bases). Germline V CDR1 and CDR2: SGHTA, FQGNSA. The CDR3 has 16 amino acids. The V gene lost 5 bases and the J gene lost 0 bases, with 14 bases spanning the gap. The CDR3: CASSPLWRGAKNIQYF. DNA of the CDR3: TGTGCCAGCAGCCCCCTTTGGAGGGGAGCCAAAAACATTCAGTACTTC.

The chain couples TRBV27 to TRBJ2-1, with D maybe TRBD2 (6 bases). CDR1 MNHEY and CDR2 SMNVEV come from the germline V gene (reference sequence). The CDR3 runs to 14 residues. The V and J ends lost 6 bases and 6 bases respectively, with 15 bases between them. CDR3 amino acids: CASRHPGLANEQFF. CDR3 coding DNA: TGTGCCAGCAGACACCCGGGACTCGCCAATGAGCAGTTCTTC.

This chain uses TRBV5-1 with TRBJ1-1; 9 bases are shared with TRBD1. The V segment lost 7 bases and the J segment 7 bases; nucleotides outside the gene matches: 8. Germline V gene sequence: CDR1 SGHRS, CDR2 YFSETQ. The CDR3 covers 13 residues. The CDR3 loop is CASHLQGANEAFF. The CDR3 coding sequence is TGCGCCAGCCATTTACAGGGGGCTAATGAAGCTTTCTTT. The full variable domain, with the rest looked up from reference TRBV5-1 and TRBJ1-1, is KAGVTQTPRYLIKTRGQQVTLSCSPISGHRSVSWYQQTPGQGLQFLFEYFSETQRNKGNFPGRFSGRQFSNSRSEMNVSTLELGDSALYLCASHLQGANEAFFGQGTRLTVV.

V and J are TRBV7-2 and TRBJ2-5, with TRBD1 matching 7 bases. V shed 5 bases, J shed 5 bases, and the junction held 8 bases outside the gene matches. The germline V gene encodes CDR1 SGHTA and CDR2 FQGNSA. This CDR3 has 14 residues. CDR3 nucleotides: TGTGCCAGCAGCACGACAGGGCTTTCTGAGACCCAGTACTTC. Translating it yields CASSTTGLSETQYF.